This T cell receptor (beta chain) was captured in a study of CD8 T cells in ankylosing spondylitis. Overall study results and limits: For ankylosing spondylitis blood, a TCR beta motif of about eight highly homologous variants appeared characteristic.

MiXCR, run by TCRdb on the 5' RACE reads, gives a single entry per CDR3 protein. In the table there are fewer than 400,000 distinct CDR3 sequences, around 7.6% of which are singletons. Concerning this clonotype itself: Antigen: not known.

Germline CDR1 reads ENHRY; CDR2 reads SYGVKD. The CDR3 runs 13 residues. The ends were cut back, 1 base at V and 3 bases at J, with 4 bases in the middle. Sequencing was performed on blood, either unsorted or a sorted T cell fraction (not recorded which). The receptor was isolated from a male donor with ankylosing spondylitis. J is TRBJ2-1 and V is TRBV10-3; D unclear. CDR3 amino acids: CAISEFGYNEQFF. CDR3 nucleotides: TGTGCCATCAGTGAGTTTGGCTACAATGAGCAGTTCTTC.